These 20 T cell receptor beta chains were all obtained from the same sample, sequenced in a study of T cells in Graves' hyperthyroidism and ophthalmopathy. The CDR3 regions of TCR beta were amplified from RNA transcripts. HTBI primers were employed in a first-round RT-PCR of the TCR CDR3. Using its own MiXCR run on the multiplex PCR reads, TCRdb lists one record per CDR3 protein. In the table there are about half a million distinct CDR3 sequences, less than 25% of which are singletons. The sequencing input was blood. The receptor source for this set is a woman in her sixties or seventies with Graves' ophthalmopathy.

Many counts were recorded for this clonotype. CDR3 loop: CASSYLHGGHQPQHF. The DNA for the CDR3 is TGTGCCAGCAGTTATCTCCATGGGGGGCATCAGCCCCAGCATTTT. The chain uses TRBV28 and TRBJ1-5; possibly TRBD1 for D (6 bases). Germline V gene data show CDR1 as MDHEN and CDR2 as SYDVKM. The V and J ends lost 4 bases and 5 bases respectively, with 15 bases between them. CDR3 length: 15 residues.

This clonotype was recorded many times. The rearrangement uses TRBV11-2 and TRBJ2-7; 10 bases match TRBD1. Germline V gene data show CDR1 as SGHAT and CDR2 as FQNNGV. V shed 4 bases, J shed 5 bases, and the junction held 8 bases outside the gene matches. The CDR3 has 15 residues. CDR3: CASSSKLGQGHEQYF. The CDR3 DNA sequence: TGTGCCAGCAGCTCGAAACTGGGACAGGGGCACGAGCAGTACTTC.

This clonotype was found a few times. The V gene is TRBV6-2 or TRBV6-3, the J gene TRBJ1-3, with TRBD1 as a possible D gene (6 bases). Germline assignment: CDR1 MNHEY and CDR2 SVGEGT. The CDR3 has 14 amino acids. The ends were cut back, 11 bases at V and 0 bases at J, with 14 bases in the middle. For the CDR3, the DNA is TGTGCCTCCAACCGGGACACCTCTGGAAACACCATATATTTT. Translation: CASNRDTSGNTIYF.

This clonotype came up many times. The CDR3 loop reads CASSFGIGPSYEQYF. The CDR3 DNA is TGTGCCAGCAGCTTTGGGATTGGACCCTCCTACGAGCAGTACTTC. The gene calls are TRBV11-1 and TRBJ2-7; D unclear. This CDR3 is 15 amino acids long. Trimming pared 3 bases from V and 0 bases from J, leaving 12 bases between. Germline V CDR1 and CDR2: SGHAT, FQDESV (reference sequence).

This clonotype occurred many times. The chain carries TRBV11-3 and TRBJ2-7; a weak D match, TRBD1 (6 bases). In germline, CDR1 is SGHNT, CDR2 YENEEA. CDR3 length: 15 amino acids. V was shortened by 1 base and J by 4 bases, with 14 bases between the two germline ends. The CDR3 here is CASSLGPGANYEQYF. The CDR3 coding sequence is TGTGCCAGCAGCTTAGGTCCAGGGGCGAATTACGAGCAGTACTTC.

The rearrangement joins TRBV24-1 to TRBJ2-2, with 7 bases lining up with TRBD2. CDR3 length: 14 amino acids. Germline CDR1 is KGHDR and CDR2 is SFDVKD. J gave up 4 bases and V 7 bases, and 5 bases lay outside the gene matches. The CDR3 region has the DNA TGTGCCACCAGAGGCGGGAGAGGCACCGGGGAGCTGTTTTTT. Its protein product is CATRGGRGTGELFF.

The chain uses TRBV30 and TRBJ2-3, with D possibly matching TRBD2 (7 bases). V lost 5 bases and J 2 bases, leaving 11 bases between the germline ends. Per germline, CDR1 GTSNPN and CDR2 SVGIG (reference sequence). The CDR3 spans 13 residues. CDR3 in DNA: TGTGCCTGGGGGGGGGCGAACACAGATACGCAGTATTTT. Translating gives CAWGGANTDTQYF.

This clonotype was detected ten times or more. The chain links TRBV11-2 to TRBJ2-3, with 8 nucleotides matching TRBD1. After removal of 2 bases from V and 1 base from J, the junction contained 2 bases not matched to a gene. Germline loops: CDR1 SGHAT, CDR2 FQNNGV. The CDR3 covers 15 residues. This chain's CDR3 is CASSLRGQGTDTQYF. CDR3 coding DNA: TGTGCCAGCAGCTTAAGGGGACAGGGCACAGATACGCAGTATTTT.

Note on this clonotype: This sequence may be a read error, since a much larger clone differs from it by one base. This chain connects TRBV7-2 to TRBJ1-5, with a tentative D call TRBD1 (5 bases). This CDR3 spans 12 amino acids. Germline V CDR1 and CDR2: SGHTA, FQGNSA. The V and J ends lost 5 bases and 11 bases respectively, with 13 bases between them. This CDR3 is CASSPGVGAQHF. CDR3 nucleotides: TGTGCCAGCAGCCCCGGGGTGGGGGCCCAGCATTTT.

This clonotype has just one count. J is TRBJ2-3 and V is TRBV30; 12 bases line up with TRBD2. The V and J ends lost 7 bases and 0 bases, in that order; junction bases with no gene match: 17. This CDR3 has 19 amino acids. Germline CDR1 reads GTSNPN; CDR2 reads SVGIG (reference sequence). The CDR3 is CAFKFGTSGFSRSTDTQYF. Here the CDR3 DNA reads TGTGCCTTCAAATTCGGGACTAGCGGGTTTAGCCGGAGCACAGATACGCAGTATTTT.

This clonotype was detected only a few times. This rearrangement joins TRBV7-8 to TRBJ1-2; tentative D call: TRBD1 (6 bases). V lost 3 bases to trimming and J lost 6 bases, with 11 bases between them. The germline gives CDR1 SGHVS, CDR2 FQNEAQ. This CDR3 spans 13 amino acids. CDR3 region: CASSLRDTDGYTF. The CDR3 region has the DNA TGTGCCAGCAGCTTGAGGGACACCGATGGCTACACCTTC.

In regard to this clonotype: Compared with germline, one end of the junction differs, possibly owing to a read error. The gene calls are TRBV28 and TRBJ2-6, with D possibly matching TRBD2 (6 bases). CDR3 size: 15 residues. Germline V lookup: CDR1 MDHEN, CDR2 SYDVKM. In DNA, the CDR3 is TGTGCCAGCAGTTCAGGAGGGCATGGGGCCGACGTCCTGACTTTC. This gives the protein CASSSGGHGADVLTF.

This clonotype came up a few times. V gene TRBV19 combines with J gene TRBJ2-1, with 8 bases lining up with TRBD2. The V gene's germline CDR1 is LNHDA and CDR2 SQIVND (reference sequence). V was pared by 4 bases and J by 7 bases, with 6 bases of the junction left unmatched. The CDR3 totals 14 residues. The CDR3 here is CASSNGRVVNEQFF. CDR3 coding DNA: TGTGCCAGTAGTAACGGGAGGGTTGTGAATGAGCAGTTCTTC. The variable domain in full, with the rest retrieved from reference TRBV19 and TRBJ2-1, is DGGITQSPKYLFRKEGQNVTLSCEQNLNHDAMYWYRQDPGQGLRLIYYSQIVNDFQKGDIAEGYSVSREKKESFPLTVTSAQKNPTAFYLCASSNGRVVNEQFFGPGTRLTVL.

V is TRBV5-1 and J is TRBJ2-5; a weak D match, TRBD2 (5 bases). This CDR3 contains 15 residues. The V and J ends lost 1 base and 5 bases respectively, with 15 bases between them. Germline V gives CDR1 SGHRS, CDR2 YFSETQ. The CDR3 loop reads CASSLFVGEMETQYF. Written as DNA, the CDR3 is TGCGCCAGCAGCTTGTTCGTGGGAGAGATGGAGACCCAGTACTTC.

This clonotype was counted only a few times. A much larger clone differs from this one at a single base, so this may be a read error. The chain recombines TRBV12-3 or TRBV12-4 with TRBJ1-1; a possible D gene is TRBD1 (6 bases). The CDR3 totals 14 residues. The ends were cut back, 5 bases at V and 4 bases at J, with 14 bases in the middle. The CDR3 DNA reads as TGTGCCAGCAGTCCTTCACAGGGAAGCACTGAAGCTTTCTTT. This encodes CASSPSQGSTEAFF.

The chain couples TRBV7-2 to TRBJ2-5; no reliable D call. Trimming left V 5 bases short and J 5 bases short, with 18 bases between. The CDR3 is 15 amino acids. The V gene's germline CDR1 is SGHTA and CDR2 FQGNSA. For the CDR3, the DNA is TGTGCCAGCAGCCACTCTGAGGCCACTTTCGAGACCCAGTACTTC. This translates into CASSHSEATFETQYF.

Comment on this clonotype: This may be a read error: a much more frequent sequence differs by one nucleotide. The chain carries TRBV6-2 or TRBV6-3 and TRBJ2-1; 8 positions match TRBD2. CDR3 length equals 15 residues. With V trimmed by 6 bases and J by 6 bases, 10 bases remained unmatched. Germline V gives CDR1 MNHEY, CDR2 SVGEGT. The CDR3 loop is CASSKLAAACNEQFF. The CDR3 bases are TGTGCCAGCAGCAAACTAGCGGCTGCCTGCAATGAGCAGTTCTTC.

The chain has TRBV6-4 and TRBJ2-2; 11 positions match TRBD1. Germline V gene lookup returns CDR1 MRHNA and CDR2 SNTAGT. The CDR3 consists of 15 residues. After removal of 8 bases from V and 4 bases from J, the junction contained 6 bases not matched to a gene. CDR3 amino acids: CASDQDRGPTGELFF. In DNA form, the CDR3 reads TGTGCCAGCGATCAGGACAGGGGGCCCACCGGGGAGCTGTTTTTT.

This clonotype came up a few times. The J gene is TRBJ2-1, the V gene TRBV3-1; D possibly corresponds to TRBD2 (6 bases). Germline V lookup: CDR1 LGHDT, CDR2 YNNKEL (reference sequence). This CDR3 spans 14 amino acids. Trimming shortened V by 5 bases and J by 12 bases, and 20 bases separated the two germline ends. CDR3: CASSSELTGTSQFF. Written as DNA, the CDR3 is TGTGCCAGCAGCTCAGAGTTAACCGGGACTTCGCAGTTCTTC.

This clonotype was detected a few times. A much larger clonotype is one base distant, so this may be a read error. The CDR3 here is CASSHYTEAFF. The CDR3 nucleotides read TGTGCCAGCAGCCATTACACTGAAGCTTTCTTT. The rearrangement links TRBV3-1 to TRBJ1-1, with D unclear. CDR3 length equals 11 residues. Trimming removed 3 bases at V and 3 bases at J, with 2 bases between. The germline CDR1 and CDR2 sequences are LGHDT and YNNKEL (reference sequence).